This TCR beta chain was captured by sequencing in a study of T cells in Graves' hyperthyroidism and ophthalmopathy. There are 18 residues in the CDR3. V shed 1 base and J shed 2 bases, with 17 bases lying between them. Germline assignment: CDR1 MGHRA and CDR2 YSYEKL. RNA transcripts provided the source from which TCR beta CDR3 regions were amplified. When the TCR CDR3 underwent first-round RT-PCR, the HTBI primer set was used. A single record per CDR3 protein comes from TCRdb applying MiXCR to the multiplex PCR reads. The data show under 450,000 distinct CDR3 sequences, roughly 12% seen once. Each diagnosis was grounded in clinical symptoms, serum thyroxine and TRAb, thyroid ultrasound, and orbital computed tomography.

The rearrangement links TRBV4-1 to TRBJ1-4, with D possibly TRBD1 on 5 matching bases. Input material: blood. This clonotype originated in a man aged 25-40 years with Graves' hyperthyroidism that later progressed to Graves' ophthalmopathy. CDR3 loop: CASSQAPLLWGTNEKLFF. In DNA form, the CDR3 reads TGCGCCAGCAGCCAAGCCCCCCTACTTTGGGGGACTAATGAAAAACTGTTTTTT.